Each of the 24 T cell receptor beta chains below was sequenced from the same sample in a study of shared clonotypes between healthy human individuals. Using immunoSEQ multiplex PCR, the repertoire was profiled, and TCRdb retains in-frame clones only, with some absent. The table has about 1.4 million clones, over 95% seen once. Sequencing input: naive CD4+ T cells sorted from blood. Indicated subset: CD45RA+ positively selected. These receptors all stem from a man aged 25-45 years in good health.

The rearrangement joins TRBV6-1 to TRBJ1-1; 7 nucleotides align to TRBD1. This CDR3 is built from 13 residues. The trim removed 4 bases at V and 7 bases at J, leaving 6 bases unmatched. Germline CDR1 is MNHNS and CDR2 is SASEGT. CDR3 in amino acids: CASSGGQRNEAFF. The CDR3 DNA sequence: TGTGCCAGCAGTGGGGGACAGAGGAATGAAGCTTTCTTT.

As DNA, the CDR3 is TGTGCCAGTAGTATAAAGACGGACTCCTACGAGCAGTACTTC. Its protein product is CASSIKTDSYEQYF. This chain joins TRBV19 and TRBJ2-7; D gene uncertain. The CDR3 is 14 residues long. V was pared by 2 bases and J by 0 bases, with 8 bases between. Germline V gene sequence: CDR1 LNHDA, CDR2 SQIVND (reference sequence).

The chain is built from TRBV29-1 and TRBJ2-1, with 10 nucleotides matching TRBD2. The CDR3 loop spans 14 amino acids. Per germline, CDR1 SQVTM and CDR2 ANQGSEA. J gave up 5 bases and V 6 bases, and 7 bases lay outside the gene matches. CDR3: CSVSRTSGHNEQFF. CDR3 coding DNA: TGCAGCGTGTCGAGGACTAGCGGCCACAATGAGCAGTTCTTC.

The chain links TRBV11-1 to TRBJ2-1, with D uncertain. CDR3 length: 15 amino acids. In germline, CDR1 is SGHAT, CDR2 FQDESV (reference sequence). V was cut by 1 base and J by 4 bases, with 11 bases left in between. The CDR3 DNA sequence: TGTGCCAGCAGCTTAGTCCTCGGGTGGTACAATGAGCAGTTCTTC. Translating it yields CASSLVLGWYNEQFF.

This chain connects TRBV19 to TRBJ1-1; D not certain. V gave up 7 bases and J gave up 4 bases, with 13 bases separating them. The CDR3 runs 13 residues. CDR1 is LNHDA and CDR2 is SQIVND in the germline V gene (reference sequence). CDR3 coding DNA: TGTGCCAGTATGTGGAGGAGGAGCACTGAAGCTTTCTTT. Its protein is CASMWRRSTEAFF. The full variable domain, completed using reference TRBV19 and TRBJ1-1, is DGGITQSPKYLFRKEGQNVTLSCEQNLNHDAMYWYRQDPGQGLRLIYYSQIVNDFQKGDIAEGYSVSREKKESFPLTVTSAQKNPTAFYLCASMWRRSTEAFFGQGTRLTVV.

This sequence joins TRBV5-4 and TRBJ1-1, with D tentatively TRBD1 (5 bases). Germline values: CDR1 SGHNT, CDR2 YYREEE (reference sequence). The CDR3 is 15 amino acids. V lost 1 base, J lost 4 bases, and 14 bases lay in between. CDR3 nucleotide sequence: TGTGCCAGCAGCTTGATTCAAGGGACGAGCACTGAAGCTTTCTTT. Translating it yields CASSLIQGTSTEAFF.

As DNA, the CDR3 is TGCGCCAGCAGCTTGGCCATGATGAGGACAGCTTCCGCCTACGAGCAGTACTTC. Residues: CASSLAMMRTASAYEQYF. This chain connects TRBV5-1 to TRBJ2-7; possible D gene TRBD1, 6 bases. This CDR3 region has 18 residues. The ends were cut back, 0 bases at V and 2 bases at J, with 21 bases in the middle. Germline V gene data show CDR1 as SGHRS and CDR2 as YFSETQ.

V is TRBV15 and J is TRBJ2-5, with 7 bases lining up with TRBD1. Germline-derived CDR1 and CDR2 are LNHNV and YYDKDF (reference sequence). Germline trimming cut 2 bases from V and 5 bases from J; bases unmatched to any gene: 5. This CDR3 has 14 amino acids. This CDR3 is CATSRTGDGETQYF. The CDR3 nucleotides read TGTGCCACCAGCAGAACAGGGGACGGTGAGACCCAGTACTTC.

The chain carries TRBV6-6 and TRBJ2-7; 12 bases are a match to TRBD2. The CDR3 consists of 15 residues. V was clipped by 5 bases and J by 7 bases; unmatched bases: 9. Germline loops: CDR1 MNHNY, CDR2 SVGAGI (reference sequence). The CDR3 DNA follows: TGTGCCAGCAGTCCTCGACTAGCGGGAGACAGTGAGCAGTACTTC. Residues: CASSPRLAGDSEQYF.

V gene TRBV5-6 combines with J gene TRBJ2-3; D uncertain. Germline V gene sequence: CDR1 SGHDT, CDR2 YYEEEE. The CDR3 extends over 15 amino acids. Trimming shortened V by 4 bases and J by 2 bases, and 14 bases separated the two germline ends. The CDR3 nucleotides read TGTGCCAGCAGCACTCCGGTACCACTCACAGATACGCAGTATTTT. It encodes CASSTPVPLTDTQYF.

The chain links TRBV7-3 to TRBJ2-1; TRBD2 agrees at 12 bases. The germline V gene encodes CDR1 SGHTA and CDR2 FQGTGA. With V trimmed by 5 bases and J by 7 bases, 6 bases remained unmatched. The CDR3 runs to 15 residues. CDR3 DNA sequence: TGTGCCAGCAGCCTCACTAGCGGGAGGCCTAATGAGCAGTTCTTC. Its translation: CASSLTSGRPNEQFF.

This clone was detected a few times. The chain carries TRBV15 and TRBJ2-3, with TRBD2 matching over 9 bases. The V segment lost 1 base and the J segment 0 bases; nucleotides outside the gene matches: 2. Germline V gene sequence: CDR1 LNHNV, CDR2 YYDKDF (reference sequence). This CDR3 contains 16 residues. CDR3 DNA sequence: TGTGCCACCAGCAGAGGACTAGCGGATAGCACAGATACGCAGTATTTT. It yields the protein CATSRGLADSTDTQYF.

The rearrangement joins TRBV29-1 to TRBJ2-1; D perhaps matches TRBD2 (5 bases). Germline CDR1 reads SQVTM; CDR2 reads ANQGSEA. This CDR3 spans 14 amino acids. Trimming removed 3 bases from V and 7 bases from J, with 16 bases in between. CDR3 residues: CSVDRTGVSNEQFF. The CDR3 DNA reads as TGCAGCGTTGATCGGACTGGGGTCTCGAATGAGCAGTTCTTC.

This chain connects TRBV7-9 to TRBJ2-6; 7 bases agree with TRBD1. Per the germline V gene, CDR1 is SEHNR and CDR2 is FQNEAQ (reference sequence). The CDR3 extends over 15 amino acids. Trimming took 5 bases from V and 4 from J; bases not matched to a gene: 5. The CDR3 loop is CASSIGTAGANVLTF. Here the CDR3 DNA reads TGTGCCAGCAGCATCGGGACAGCCGGGGCCAACGTCCTGACTTTC.

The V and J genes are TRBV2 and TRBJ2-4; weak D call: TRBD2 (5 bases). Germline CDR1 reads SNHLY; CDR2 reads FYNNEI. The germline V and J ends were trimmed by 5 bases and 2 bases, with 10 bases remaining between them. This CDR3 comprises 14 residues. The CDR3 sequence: CASSRPGTKNIQYF. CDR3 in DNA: TGTGCCAGCAGTCGACCGGGGACCAAAAACATTCAGTACTTC.

The CDR3 region has the DNA TGCGCCAGCACAATAGACAGGGGGTTTGAGCAGTTCTTC. This translates into CASTIDRGFEQFF. V usage is TRBV5-1 and J usage is TRBJ2-1; 9 nucleotides match TRBD1. Germline V CDR1 and CDR2: SGHRS, YFSETQ. The CDR3 runs to 13 residues. V lost 6 bases and J lost 9; bases outside the gene matches: 7.

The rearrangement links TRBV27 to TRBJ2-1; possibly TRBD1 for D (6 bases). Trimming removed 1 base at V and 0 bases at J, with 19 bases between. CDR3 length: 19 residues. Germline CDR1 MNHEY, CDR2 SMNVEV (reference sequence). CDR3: CASSLYPPDRSSSYNEQFF. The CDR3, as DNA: TGTGCCAGCAGTTTATATCCCCCCGACAGGTCGAGCTCCTACAATGAGCAGTTCTTC.

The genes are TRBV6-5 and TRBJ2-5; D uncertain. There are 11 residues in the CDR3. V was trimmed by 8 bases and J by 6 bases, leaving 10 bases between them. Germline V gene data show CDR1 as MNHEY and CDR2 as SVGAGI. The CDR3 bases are TGTGCCAGCCACGGTCTGCAGACCCAGTACTTC. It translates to CASHGLQTQYF.

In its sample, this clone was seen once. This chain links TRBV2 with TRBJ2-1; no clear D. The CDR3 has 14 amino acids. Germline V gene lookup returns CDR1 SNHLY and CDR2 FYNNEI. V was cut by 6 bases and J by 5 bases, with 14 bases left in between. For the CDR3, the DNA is TGTGCCAGCAGGGCCGCGACCTCACACAATGAGCAGTTCTTC. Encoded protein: CASRAATSHNEQFF.

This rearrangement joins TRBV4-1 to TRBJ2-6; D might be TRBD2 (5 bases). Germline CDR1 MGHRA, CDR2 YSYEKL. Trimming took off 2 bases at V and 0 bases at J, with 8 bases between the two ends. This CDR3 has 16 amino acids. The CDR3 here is CASSQPSGSGANVLTF. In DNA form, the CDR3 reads TGCGCCAGCAGCCAACCAAGCGGCTCTGGGGCCAACGTCCTGACTTTC.

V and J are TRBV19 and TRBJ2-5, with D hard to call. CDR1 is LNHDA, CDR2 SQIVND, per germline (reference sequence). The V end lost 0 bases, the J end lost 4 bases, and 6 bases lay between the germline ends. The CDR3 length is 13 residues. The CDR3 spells CASSIDVGETQYF. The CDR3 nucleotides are TGTGCCAGTAGTATAGATGTTGGAGAGACCCAGTACTTC.

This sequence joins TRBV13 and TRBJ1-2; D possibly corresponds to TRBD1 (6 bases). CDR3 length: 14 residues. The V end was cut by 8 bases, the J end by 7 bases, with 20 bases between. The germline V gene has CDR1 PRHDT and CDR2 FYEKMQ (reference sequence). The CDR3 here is CASRRGGRSTGYTF. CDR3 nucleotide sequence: TGTGCCAGCCGACGAGGGGGGAGGAGTACTGGCTACACCTTC.

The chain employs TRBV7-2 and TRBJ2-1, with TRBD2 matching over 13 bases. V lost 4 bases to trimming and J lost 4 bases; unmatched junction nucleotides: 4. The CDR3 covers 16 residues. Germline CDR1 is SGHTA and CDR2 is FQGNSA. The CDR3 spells CASSWGLAGPYNEQFF. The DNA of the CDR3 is TGTGCCAGCAGCTGGGGACTAGCGGGACCTTACAATGAGCAGTTCTTC.

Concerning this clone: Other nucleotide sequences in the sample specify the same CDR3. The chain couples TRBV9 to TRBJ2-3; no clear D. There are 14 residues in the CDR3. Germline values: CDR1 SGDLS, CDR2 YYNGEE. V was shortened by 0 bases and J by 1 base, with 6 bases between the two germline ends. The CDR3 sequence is CASSVVAGTDTQYF. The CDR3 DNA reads TGTGCCAGCAGCGTAGTGGCGGGCACAGATACGCAGTATTTT.